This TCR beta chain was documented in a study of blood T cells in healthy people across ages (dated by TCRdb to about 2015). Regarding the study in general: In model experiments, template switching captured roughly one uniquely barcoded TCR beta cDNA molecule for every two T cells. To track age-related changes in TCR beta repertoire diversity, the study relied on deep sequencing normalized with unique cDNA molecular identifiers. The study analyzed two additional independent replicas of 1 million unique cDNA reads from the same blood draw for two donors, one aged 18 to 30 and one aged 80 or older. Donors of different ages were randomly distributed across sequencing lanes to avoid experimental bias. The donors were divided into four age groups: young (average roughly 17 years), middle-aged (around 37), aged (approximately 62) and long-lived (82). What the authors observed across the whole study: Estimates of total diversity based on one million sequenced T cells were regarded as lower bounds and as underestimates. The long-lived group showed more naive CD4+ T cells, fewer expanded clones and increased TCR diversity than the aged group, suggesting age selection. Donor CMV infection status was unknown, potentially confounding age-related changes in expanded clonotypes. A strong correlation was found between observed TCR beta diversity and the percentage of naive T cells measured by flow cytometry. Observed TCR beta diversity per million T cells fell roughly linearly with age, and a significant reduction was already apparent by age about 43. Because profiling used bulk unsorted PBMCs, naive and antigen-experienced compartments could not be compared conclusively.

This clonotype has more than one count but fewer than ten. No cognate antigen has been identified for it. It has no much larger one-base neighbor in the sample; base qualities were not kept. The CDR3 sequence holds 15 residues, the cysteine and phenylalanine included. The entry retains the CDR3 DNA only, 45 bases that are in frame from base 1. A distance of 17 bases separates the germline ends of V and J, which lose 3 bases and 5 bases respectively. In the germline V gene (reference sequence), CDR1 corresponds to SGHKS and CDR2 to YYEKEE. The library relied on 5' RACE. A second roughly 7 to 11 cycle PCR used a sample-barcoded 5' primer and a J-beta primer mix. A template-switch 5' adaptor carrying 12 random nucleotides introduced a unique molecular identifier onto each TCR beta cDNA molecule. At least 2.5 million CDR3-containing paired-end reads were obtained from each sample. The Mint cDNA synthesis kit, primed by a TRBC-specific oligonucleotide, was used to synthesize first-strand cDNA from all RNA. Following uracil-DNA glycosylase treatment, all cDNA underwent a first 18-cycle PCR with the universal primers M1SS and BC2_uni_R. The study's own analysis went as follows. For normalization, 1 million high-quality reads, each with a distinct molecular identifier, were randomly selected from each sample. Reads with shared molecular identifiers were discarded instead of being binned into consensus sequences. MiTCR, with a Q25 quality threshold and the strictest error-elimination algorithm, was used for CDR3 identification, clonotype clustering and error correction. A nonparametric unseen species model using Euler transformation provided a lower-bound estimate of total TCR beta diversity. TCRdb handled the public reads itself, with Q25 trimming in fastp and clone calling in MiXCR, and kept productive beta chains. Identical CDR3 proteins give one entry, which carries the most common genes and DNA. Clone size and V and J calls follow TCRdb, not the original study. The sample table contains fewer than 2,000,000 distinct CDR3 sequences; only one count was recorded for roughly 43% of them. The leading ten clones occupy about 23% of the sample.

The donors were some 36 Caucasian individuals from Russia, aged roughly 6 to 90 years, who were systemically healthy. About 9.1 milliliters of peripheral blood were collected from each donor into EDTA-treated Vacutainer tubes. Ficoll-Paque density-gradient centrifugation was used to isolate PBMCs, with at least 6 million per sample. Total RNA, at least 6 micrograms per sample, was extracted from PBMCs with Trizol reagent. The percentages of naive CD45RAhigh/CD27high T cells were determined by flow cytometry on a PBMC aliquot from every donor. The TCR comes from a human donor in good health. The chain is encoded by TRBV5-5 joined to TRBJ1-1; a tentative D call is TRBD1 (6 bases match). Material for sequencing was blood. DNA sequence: TGTGCCAGCAGCTCGGGCCAGGGGCTAGAGACTGAAGCTTTCTTT. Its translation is CASSSGQGLETEAFF.